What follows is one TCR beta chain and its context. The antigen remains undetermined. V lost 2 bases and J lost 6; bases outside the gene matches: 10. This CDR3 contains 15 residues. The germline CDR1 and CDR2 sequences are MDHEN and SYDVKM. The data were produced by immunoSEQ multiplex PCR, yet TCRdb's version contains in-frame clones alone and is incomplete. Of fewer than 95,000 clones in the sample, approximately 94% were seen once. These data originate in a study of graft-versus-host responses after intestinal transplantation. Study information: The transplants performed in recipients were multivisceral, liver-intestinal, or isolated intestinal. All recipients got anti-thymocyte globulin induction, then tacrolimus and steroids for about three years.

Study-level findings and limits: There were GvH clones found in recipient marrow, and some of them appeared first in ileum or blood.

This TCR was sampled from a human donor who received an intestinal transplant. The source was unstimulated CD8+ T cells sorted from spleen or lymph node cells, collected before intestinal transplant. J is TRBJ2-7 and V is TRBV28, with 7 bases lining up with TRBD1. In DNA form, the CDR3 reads TGTGCCAGCAGTTTAAAAGGACGTACAGGGGTCGAGCAGTACTTC. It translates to CASSLKGRTGVEQYF.